This TCR beta chain was captured by sequencing in a study of regulatory and conventional T cells in RAG deficiency. Here immunoSEQ multiplex PCR was the method, and the copy in TCRdb shows in-frame clones only, minus some. The sample holds about 9,000 clones, about 84% seen once. General study points: Control T-cell subsets had markedly higher Shannon entropy and lower Simpson indices than RAG-deficient patients.

A word on this clone: Its antigen is not known.

CDR1 SGHRS and CDR2 YFSETQ come from the germline V gene. This CDR3 is built from 14 residues. The junction had 2 bases not matched to a gene; V was cut back by 1 base and J by 7 bases. These same data were also listed under a study on regulatory T cells. Turning to that study: The primer mix had 52 TRBV and 13 TRBJ primers. In patients, unique TRB V-J pairs were restricted and V/J usage skewed, especially in Tregs.

This sequence joins TRBV5-1 and TRBJ1-4, with 9 bases identical to TRBD1. The origin of this receptor is a human donor in good health. The sample was CD8+ T cells sorted from blood. The CDR3 here is CASSLTGGSEKLFF. The CDR3, as DNA: TGCGCCAGCAGCTTGACAGGGGGCTCTGAAAAACTGTTTTTT.